This record covers a single TCR beta chain. Antigen unknown. These data are taken from a study of STAT3 mutations in large granular lymphocyte leukemia. Findings and limits, study-wide: Differing intervals and regimens complicate linking therapy response to clone burden. In about 30% of the 18 patients, new TCR clonotypes emerged after therapy. In T-cell large granular lymphocyte leukemia, about half of patients showed multiple immunodominant subclonotypes.

The repertoire was sequenced with immunoSEQ multiplex PCR; TCRdb's copy has only in-frame clones and lacks some. The profile shows a few thousand clones, about 70% of them singletons. The ends were cut back, 3 bases at V and 3 bases at J, with 3 bases in the middle. Germline CDR1 SGHRS, CDR2 YFSETQ. This CDR3 comprises 11 residues. Sequenced sample: PBMCs. The chain uses TRBV5-1 and TRBJ1-2, with D hard to call. The clonotype originates from a human donor with T large granular lymphocyte leukemia. Some clones in this sample may be carry-over from other donors' samples. CDR3 in DNA: TGCGCCAGCAGCTACGACTATGGCTACACCTTC. Translated: CASSYDYGYTF. The full variable domain, in which reference TRBV5-1 and TRBJ1-2 provide the parts outside the CDR3, is KAGVTQTPRYLIKTRGQQVTLSCSPISGHRSVSWYQQTPGQGLQFLFEYFSETQRNKGNFPGRFSGRQFSNSRSEMNVSTLELGDSALYLCASSYDYGYTFGSGTRLTVV.